Listed here are 2 T cell receptor beta chains from one sample, sequenced in a study of T cell changes during pregnancy in multiple sclerosis. Data came from immunoSEQ multiplex PCR; TCRdb stores just in-frame clones and leaves some out. The sample has tens of thousands of clones, 91% seen once; the top ten hold around 0.7%. Sequencing used peripheral blood, obtained in the third trimester of pregnancy. The origin of the receptors is a female donor in good health, enrolled as a control in a pregnancy study.

The chain has TRBV7-2 and TRBJ1-2, with TRBD1 matching 7 bases. The CDR3 runs 18 residues. V lost 2 bases and J lost 4; bases outside the gene matches: 16. Germline CDR1 and CDR2: SGHTA and FQGNSA. The CDR3 sequence is CASSLNSQHGTVGYGYTF. The CDR3 DNA is TGTGCCAGCAGCTTAAACAGCCAGCACGGGACAGTAGGCTATGGCTACACCTTC.

The chain is built from TRBV5-1 and TRBJ1-1; 7 bases map to TRBD1. The CDR3 contains 15 residues. With 0 bases clipped from V and 5 bases from J, the junction kept 7 bases outside the gene matches. The germline V gene encodes CDR1 SGHRS and CDR2 YFSETQ. The CDR3 DNA is TGCGCCAGCAGCTTGGGGCAGGGGGGAAATACTGAAGCTTTCTTT. Amino acid sequence: CASSLGQGGNTEAFF.